These 28 T cell receptor beta chains were sequenced from one sample in a study of regulatory T cells in long-lasting Graves disease. Regarding time point: newly diagnosed GD, antithyroid drugs for less than 3 months. The TCR library was made from RNA that had been extracted from PBMCs in TRIzol. Construction of the TCR beta libraries employed iRepertoire HTBI primers in conjunction with Arm-PCR of CDR3 regions. TCRdb re-called the multiplex PCR reads through MiXCR, storing one row per CDR3 protein. The table shows 350,000 to 450,000 distinct CDR3 sequences, with under 15% occurring only once. The sample was also linked to a second study, of T cells in Graves' hyperthyroidism and ophthalmopathy.

The material sequenced was peripheral blood mononuclear cells (PBMCs), taken at new diagnosis, from a patient treated with antithyroid drugs. The origin of the receptors is a woman in her thirties with Graves disease.

The chain is built from TRBV27 and TRBJ1-4, with D tentatively TRBD1 (5 bases). Looked up from germline, CDR1 is MNHEY and CDR2 is SMNVEV (reference sequence). V was pared by 0 bases and J by 2 bases, with 7 bases between. This CDR3 has 15 residues. CDR3 sequence (DNA): TGTGCCAGCAGTTTATCCTCAGGGACTAATGAAAAACTGTTTTTT. Amino acids: CASSLSSGTNEKLFF. Looking up the rest from reference TRBV27 and TRBJ1-4 gives the full variable domain: EAQVTQNPRYLITVTGKKLTVTCSQNMNHEYMSWYRQDPGLGLRQIYYSMNVEVTDKGDVPEGYKVSRKEKRNFPLILESPSPNQTSLYFCASSLSSGTNEKLFFGSGTQLSVL.

The gene calls are TRBV25-1 and TRBJ2-7; 10 positions match TRBD1. Germline loops: CDR1 MGHDK, CDR2 SYGVNS. V shed 6 bases, J shed 4 bases, and the junction held 12 bases outside the gene matches. This CDR3 spans 16 amino acids. For the CDR3, the DNA is TGTGCCAGCAGCGGGTCTAGGGACAGGGGCCGATACGAGCAGTACTTC. It specifies CASSGSRDRGRYEQYF.

This clonotype was seen ten or more times. The chain uses TRBV7-3 and TRBJ2-1; TRBD1 aligns across 8 bases. This CDR3 spans 16 amino acids. CDR1 is SGHTA and CDR2 is FQGTGA in the germline V gene. The V and J ends lost 5 bases and 4 bases, in that order; junction bases with no gene match: 10. Here the CDR3 reads CASSDMTGATYNEQFF. CDR3 DNA sequence: TGTGCCAGCAGCGACATGACAGGGGCGACTTACAATGAGCAGTTCTTC.

This clonotype was observed many times. The V and J genes are TRBV7-9 and TRBJ2-2; the D gene is possibly TRBD1 (6 bases). CDR3 length: 13 amino acids. Germline V gene data show CDR1 as SEHNR and CDR2 as FQNEAQ (reference sequence). The V end was cut by 5 bases, the J end by 6 bases, with 10 bases between. CDR3 DNA: TGTGCCAGCAGCCGGACAGCGGCCGGGGAGCTGTTTTTT. Its protein is CASSRTAAGELFF.

This clonotype has ten or more counts. The rearrangement links TRBV11-2 to TRBJ1-1; D is possibly TRBD1 (5 bases). Germline V gene lookup returns CDR1 SGHAT and CDR2 FQNNGV. Trimming removed 5 bases at V and 4 bases at J, with 11 bases between. CDR3 length: 13 amino acids. CDR3 in amino acids: CASSPGRATEAFF. The CDR3 DNA reads as TGTGCCAGCAGCCCGGGCAGGGCCACTGAAGCTTTCTTT.

In this sample, this clonotype turned up many times. J is TRBJ2-5 and V is TRBV11-2, with 7 bases matching TRBD2. CDR3 length equals 16 residues. CDR1 and CDR2 from the germline V gene are SGHAT and FQNNGV. The ends lost 2 bases at V and 3 bases at J; junction bases unmatched: 9. DNA for the CDR3: TGTGCCAGCAGCTTAAAAGCGGGATCCACCAAAGAGACCCAGTACTTC. It yields the protein CASSLKAGSTKETQYF.

This clonotype was seen a handful of times. The chain joins TRBV20-1 to TRBJ2-5, with D possibly being TRBD1 or TRBD2 (5 bases each). The CDR3 length is 17 residues. Looked up from germline, CDR1 is DFQATT and CDR2 is SNEGSKA (reference sequence). Trimming cost V 3 bases and J 1 base, with 21 bases left between them. The CDR3 bases are TGCAGTGCTAGCCCCAGGGATAGGGAGTATCCCCAAGAGACCCAGTACTTC. Translation: CSASPRDREYPQETQYF.

V is TRBV10-1 and J is TRBJ2-7, with D possibly being TRBD1 or TRBD2 (5 bases each). Germline V gives CDR1 WNHNN, CDR2 SYGVQD (reference sequence). The CDR3 covers 16 residues. V was clipped by 0 bases and J by 5 bases, with 17 bases between them. The CDR3 reads CASSESTRGAGDEQYF. The CDR3 DNA is TGCGCCAGCAGTGAGTCGACGAGGGGCGCGGGCGACGAGCAGTACTTC.

The sample holds one count of this clonotype. This may come from a read error, since a much larger clone is one base off. The chain has TRBV27 and TRBJ2-5, with 11 nucleotides matching TRBD2. The CDR3 is 16 residues long. V gave up 6 bases and J gave up 0 bases; unmatched junction bases: 6. The germline CDR1 and CDR2 sequences are MNHEY and SMNVEV (reference sequence). CDR3 amino acids: CASSRQLAGDQETQYF. CDR3 DNA sequence: TGTGCCAGCAGCCGCCAACTAGCGGGGGACCAAGAGACCCAGTACTTC.

The chain carries TRBV5-5 and TRBJ1-4; D is unresolved. V lost 0 bases and J 4 bases, leaving 7 bases between the germline ends. The germline V gene encodes CDR1 SGHKS and CDR2 YYEKEE (reference sequence). The CDR3 covers 14 residues. This CDR3 is CASSLAGYNEKLFF. The CDR3, as DNA: TGTGCCAGCAGCTTGGCGGGGTATAATGAAAAACTGTTTTTT.

This clonotype was seen repeatedly, ten times or more. The chain has TRBV20-1 and TRBJ2-7; 14 bases are a match to TRBD2. CDR3 length: 15 amino acids. V gave up 6 bases and J gave up 5 bases; unmatched junction bases: 9. Germline V CDR1 and CDR2: DFQATT, SNEGSKA (reference sequence). CDR3 amino acids: CSAPPGLAGADEQYF. CDR3 sequence (DNA): TGCAGTGCACCTCCGGGACTAGCGGGAGCCGACGAGCAGTACTTC.

This clonotype appeared a single time. The chain joins TRBV19 to TRBJ2-3; D possibly matches TRBD1 or TRBD2 (6 bases each). The CDR3 covers 16 residues. The V end lost 3 bases, the J end lost 6 bases, and 19 bases lay between the germline ends. Germline V gene data show CDR1 as LNHDA and CDR2 as SQIVND (reference sequence). The DNA for the CDR3 is TGTGCCAGTAGTATCTCGACTATGGGGGGCGGGGATACGCAGTATTTT. It codes for CASSISTMGGGDTQYF.

This rearrangement joins TRBV4-1 to TRBJ1-3; D is possibly TRBD1 (5 bases). Trimming removed 2 bases at V and 0 bases at J, with 8 bases between. The CDR3 spans 15 residues. The germline V gene has CDR1 MGHRA and CDR2 YSYEKL. CDR3 coding DNA: TGCGCCAGCAGCCAAACAGGACTCTCTGGAAACACCATATATTTT. Its protein product is CASSQTGLSGNTIYF.

V gene TRBV5-1 combines with J gene TRBJ2-5, with 11 bases matching TRBD1. The germline gives CDR1 SGHRS, CDR2 YFSETQ. V lost 5 bases, J lost 5 bases, and 5 bases stayed unmatched. This CDR3 spans 14 amino acids. The CDR3 sequence: CASRRTGGKETQYF. As DNA, the CDR3 is TGCGCCAGCAGACGGACAGGGGGCAAGGAGACCCAGTACTTC.

CDR3 sequence (DNA): TGTGCCACCACTAACAGGGGGCGAGGACAGCCCCAGCATTTT. This sequence encodes CATTNRGRGQPQHF. V gene TRBV15 combines with J gene TRBJ1-5; TRBD1 agrees at 9 bases. Looked up from germline, CDR1 is LNHNV and CDR2 is YYDKDF (reference sequence). The CDR3 is 14 amino acids. Trimming removed 7 bases from V and 7 bases from J; junction bases left unmatched: 8.

This clonotype was seen repeatedly, ten times or more. V gene TRBV20-1 combines with J gene TRBJ2-7, with 11 nucleotides matching TRBD2. Trimming took 0 bases from V and 1 from J; bases not matched to a gene: 8. Germline V gene lookup returns CDR1 DFQATT and CDR2 SNEGSKA (reference sequence). CDR3 size: 17 residues. The DNA of the CDR3 is TGCAGTGCTAGAGACGCTACCGGGACTAGCGGTTCCTACGAGCAGTACTTC. It translates to CSARDATGTSGSYEQYF.

Many counts were recorded for this clonotype. The chain is built from TRBV5-1 and TRBJ2-4; no firm D call. V dropped 5 bases and J dropped 8 bases, with 17 bases sitting between them. In germline, CDR1 is SGHRS, CDR2 YFSETQ. The CDR3 contains 14 residues. The CDR3 DNA reads TGCGCCAGCAGGCCCCTCGCCAAGCTCGACATTCAGTACTTC. It specifies CASRPLAKLDIQYF.

This clonotype has ten or more counts. This sequence joins TRBV14 and TRBJ2-6; possibly TRBD1 for D (5 bases). V shed 5 bases and J shed 0 bases, with 11 bases lying between them. The CDR3 length is 16 residues. The germline gives CDR1 SGHDN, CDR2 FVKESK. The chain's CDR3 is CASSGPGFSGANVLTF. The DNA of the CDR3 is TGTGCCAGCAGCGGCCCAGGGTTCTCTGGGGCCAACGTCCTGACTTTC.

Only a few counts were recorded for this clonotype. V usage is TRBV9 and J usage is TRBJ2-5, with D perhaps matching TRBD1 (5 bases). The CDR3 has 13 residues. Germline CDR1 reads SGDLS; CDR2 reads YYNGEE. V dropped 3 bases and J dropped 3 bases, with 9 bases sitting between them. CDR3 in amino acids: CASSASTEETQYF. In nucleotides, the CDR3 is TGTGCCAGCAGCGCCTCGACAGAAGAGACCCAGTACTTC.

There are many counts of this clonotype. The chain couples TRBV6-1 to TRBJ2-7; D perhaps matches TRBD1 (6 bases). Trimming pared 6 bases from V and 2 bases from J, leaving 17 bases between. There are 15 residues in the CDR3. Germline assignment: CDR1 MNHNS and CDR2 SASEGT. The CDR3 spells CASSYTRDKAYEQYF. The CDR3 DNA sequence: TGTGCCAGCAGCTACACCCGGGACAAAGCCTACGAGCAGTACTTC.

In this sample, this clonotype turned up a few times. This sequence joins TRBV4-1 and TRBJ2-5, with 12 positions matching TRBD2. V shed 4 bases, J shed 5 bases, and the junction held 11 bases outside the gene matches. Germline V gene data show CDR1 as MGHRA and CDR2 as YSYEKL. This CDR3 region has 17 residues. As DNA, the CDR3 is TGCGCCAGCAGCCCGTCTAGCGGGAGGGCCATAAGGGAGACCCAGTACTTC. It specifies CASSPSSGRAIRETQYF.

This clonotype was counted a few times. The chain is built from TRBV9 and TRBJ2-6, with no clear D. CDR3 length: 14 amino acids. With 10 bases removed from V and 2 bases from J, the gap between germline ends came to 13 bases. The V gene's germline CDR1 is SGDLS and CDR2 YYNGEE. CDR3 protein: CAGIGRAGANVLTF. CDR3 in DNA: TGTGCCGGAATCGGACGGGCTGGGGCCAACGTCCTGACTTTC.

This clonotype was counted at least ten times. In DNA, the CDR3 is TGTGCCAGCAGCAAAACCGGGACTAGCGGGAGGGACGAGCAGTACTTC. Translation: CASSKTGTSGRDEQYF. The chain carries TRBV7-9 and TRBJ2-7; the match to TRBD2 covers 16 bases. This CDR3 is 16 amino acids long. V lost 5 bases and J lost 5; bases outside the gene matches: 6. The germline V gene encodes CDR1 SEHNR and CDR2 FQNEAQ (reference sequence).

The table lists this clonotype with many counts. The chain recombines TRBV20-1 with TRBJ2-4; a possible D gene is TRBD1 (6 bases). Germline V lookup: CDR1 DFQATT, CDR2 SNEGSKA (reference sequence). V lost 1 base, J lost 0 bases, and 13 bases lay in between. The CDR3 totals 16 residues. CDR3: CSARGQKGVAKNIQYF. CDR3 DNA: TGCAGTGCTAGAGGACAGAAGGGGGTAGCCAAAAACATTCAGTACTTC.

With respect to this clonotype: The CDR3 end shows no conserved phenylalanine or tryptophan, and so a read error is likely. This sequence joins TRBV27 and TRBJ2-3; D may be TRBD2 (5 bases). V lost 3 bases and J 5 bases, leaving 18 bases between the germline ends. Germline V gives CDR1 MNHEY, CDR2 SMNVEV (reference sequence). This CDR3 has 16 amino acids. Here the CDR3 reads CASSLPRAGVKDTQYS. The CDR3 DNA reads TGTGCCAGCAGTTTGCCGCGGGCAGGAGTTAAAGATACGCAGTATTCT.

This clonotype came up once. A much larger clone differs from this one at a single base, so this may be a read error. J is TRBJ2-1 and V is TRBV24-1; D is perhaps TRBD2 (6 bases). The CDR3 sequence is 16 residues long. The germline gives CDR1 KGHDR, CDR2 SFDVKD. V was pared by 4 bases and J by 0 bases, with 12 bases between. The CDR3 is CATSDYSGSSYNEQFF. The DNA of the CDR3 is TGTGCCACCAGTGACTATAGCGGAAGCTCCTACAATGAGCAGTTCTTC.

This clonotype was seen at least ten times. The chain combines TRBV20-1 with TRBJ2-7; D is perhaps TRBD1 or TRBD2 (5 bases each). Germline CDR1 reads DFQATT; CDR2 reads SNEGSKA (reference sequence). The CDR3 is 15 residues long. With 6 bases removed from V and 3 bases from J, the gap between germline ends came to 21 bases. The CDR3 nucleotides are TGCAGTGCCCGCATCTCTCCCGGGACGGACTACGAGCAGTACTTC. This translates into CSARISPGTDYEQYF.

This clonotype was counted a few times. The V and J genes are TRBV19 and TRBJ2-2; a weak D match, TRBD2 (5 bases). The CDR3 sequence is 13 residues long. The V gene's germline CDR1 is LNHDA and CDR2 SQIVND (reference sequence). V lost 7 bases to trimming and J lost 6 bases, with 12 bases between them. CDR3 sequence (DNA): TGTGCCAGTATTGCGGAAGCGGCCGGGGAGCTGTTTTTT. Protein: CASIAEAAGELFF. Filled out from reference TRBV19 and TRBJ2-2, the complete variable domain reads DGGITQSPKYLFRKEGQNVTLSCEQNLNHDAMYWYRQDPGQGLRLIYYSQIVNDFQKGDIAEGYSVSREKKESFPLTVTSAQKNPTAFYLCASIAEAAGELFFGEGSRLTVL.